The 31 T cell receptor beta chains given below trace back to one sample, sequenced in a study of beta chain features in type 1 diabetes. Expressed TCRB transcripts were sequenced, since all the RNA that had been isolated was reverse transcribed. Measured with immunoSEQ multiplex PCR; TCRdb has only the in-frame clones, and not every one. This sample carries around 430,000 clones, roughly 31% of them seen once, and the ten largest clones take almost 0.065%. Sequencing input: naive CD4+ T cells from blood. The receptors were gathered from a man between 18 and 29 years old in good health.

This chain links TRBV30 with TRBJ2-5; no definite D call. Germline CDR1 GTSNPN, CDR2 SVGIG (reference sequence). The V end lost 2 bases, the J end lost 4 bases, and 11 bases lay between the germline ends. The CDR3 length is 13 residues. CDR3 bases: TGTGCCTGGAGTATTAAGGGCCGAGAGACCCAGTACTTC. Amino acids: CAWSIKGRETQYF.

This clone was observed a handful of times. The gene calls are TRBV28 and TRBJ2-5; weak D call: TRBD1 (5 bases). The ends were cut back, 5 bases at V and 4 bases at J, with 17 bases in the middle. This CDR3 comprises 15 residues. Per germline, CDR1 MDHEN and CDR2 SYDVKM. The CDR3 protein is CASSTKTDRPETQYF. CDR3 DNA: TGTGCCAGCAGTACCAAGACAGACCGGCCAGAGACCCAGTACTTC.

The V call is TRBV10-3, the J call TRBJ1-5; D call uncertain. The CDR3 length is 14 residues. Germline assignment: CDR1 ENHRY and CDR2 SYGVKD. Deletions cut 2 bases from V and 2 bases from J, with 7 bases between. CDR3 residues: CAISERRGNQPQHF. DNA of the CDR3: TGTGCCATCAGTGAGAGGAGGGGCAATCAGCCCCAGCATTTT.

The chain combines TRBV4-1 with TRBJ2-7; D ambiguous. Germline loops: CDR1 MGHRA, CDR2 YSYEKL. CDR3 size: 13 residues. V lost 1 base to trimming and J lost 2 bases, with 6 bases between them. Here the CDR3 reads CASSQVWAYEQYF. CDR3 bases: TGCGCCAGCAGCCAAGTGTGGGCCTACGAGCAGTACTTC.

On this clone itself: This sample also contains other DNA sequences that code for the same CDR3. The rearrangement uses TRBV5-1 and TRBJ2-2, with D possibly TRBD1 on 8 matching bases. V shed 4 bases and J shed 5 bases, with 15 bases lying between them. CDR1 and CDR2 from the germline V gene are SGHRS and YFSETQ. The CDR3 extends over 15 amino acids. The CDR3 loop reads CASSPGQGGTGELFF. CDR3 sequence (DNA): TGCGCCAGCAGCCCTGGACAGGGAGGGACCGGGGAGCTGTTTTTT.

The V call is TRBV10-3, the J call TRBJ2-3; TRBD2 aligns across 7 bases. Germline loops: CDR1 ENHRY, CDR2 SYGVKD. CDR3 length equals 15 residues. The trim removed 6 bases at V and 4 bases at J, leaving 10 bases unmatched. For the CDR3, the DNA is TGTGCCATCAGCGCCCTGGCGGGAGAATCAGATACGCAGTATTTT. This gives the protein CAISALAGESDTQYF.

V and J are TRBV11-2 and TRBJ2-7; the match to TRBD2 covers 13 bases. CDR1 is SGHAT, CDR2 FQNNGV, per germline. The CDR3 consists of 17 residues. J gave up 3 bases and V 5 bases, and 10 bases lay outside the gene matches. CDR3: CASSMRGTSGMFYEQYF. The CDR3 DNA reads TGTGCCAGCAGCATGCGAGGGACTAGCGGGATGTTCTACGAGCAGTACTTC.

The chain links TRBV29-1 to TRBJ2-1; 10 bases map to TRBD1. CDR1 and CDR2 from the germline V gene are SQVTM and ANQGSEA. V was pared by 6 bases and J by 7 bases, with 6 bases of the junction left unmatched. CDR3 length: 13 residues. The CDR3 loop reads CSVGTGVRNEQFF. The CDR3 region has the DNA TGCAGCGTCGGGACAGGGGTGAGAAATGAGCAGTTCTTC.

This clone was detected a few times. This sequence joins TRBV10-3 and TRBJ2-3; 8 positions agree with TRBD2. CDR1 is ENHRY and CDR2 is SYGVKD in the germline V gene. The CDR3 consists of 16 residues. J was trimmed by 4 bases and V by 1 base; bases with no gene match: 7. In DNA, the CDR3 is TGTGCCATCAGTGAGTTCAGCGGGAGTACGTCAGATACGCAGTATTTT. Translating gives CAISEFSGSTSDTQYF.

The chain employs TRBV5-1 and TRBJ2-7; D is perhaps TRBD1 or TRBD2 (6 bases each). V lost 0 bases and J 3 bases, leaving 16 bases between the germline ends. Per the germline V gene, CDR1 is SGHRS and CDR2 is YFSETQ. The CDR3 length is 16 residues. The CDR3 nucleotides read TGCGCCAGCAGCTTGGGAGTCGGGGGCTATAACTACGAGCAGTACTTC. Its translation is CASSLGVGGYNYEQYF.

In this sample, this clone turned up a few times. The chain is built from TRBV9 and TRBJ2-7; 8 bases are shared with TRBD2. The germline CDR1 and CDR2 sequences are SGDLS and YYNGEE. This CDR3 contains 14 residues. The V and J ends lost 3 bases and 6 bases, in that order; junction bases with no gene match: 8. The CDR3 here is CASSADPRGGEQYF. CDR3 sequence (DNA): TGTGCCAGCAGCGCCGATCCTCGGGGGGGCGAGCAGTACTTC.

This clone was counted between two and nine times. The chain recombines TRBV7-2 with TRBJ2-1; a weak D match, TRBD2 (5 bases). Germline-derived CDR1 and CDR2 are SGHTA and FQGNSA. CDR3 length equals 16 residues. V lost 0 bases, J lost 0 bases, and 9 bases lay in between. The CDR3 loop reads CASSLAASLSYNEQFF. The CDR3 bases are TGTGCCAGCAGCTTAGCGGCTAGCCTCTCCTACAATGAGCAGTTCTTC.

This clone was seen a few times. The chain couples TRBV25-1 to TRBJ2-7; D is ambiguous. Deletions cut 4 bases from V and 3 bases from J, with 16 bases between. The CDR3 runs 15 residues. Germline CDR1 and CDR2: MGHDK and SYGVNS. CDR3 bases: TGTGCCAGCAGTGCCGGATTCCAACAGCGCTACGAGCAGTACTTC. Translating gives CASSAGFQQRYEQYF.

This chain connects TRBV5-4 to TRBJ1-1; D remains unclear. CDR1 SGHNT and CDR2 YYREEE come from the germline V gene (reference sequence). The CDR3 runs to 11 residues. V gave up 0 bases and J gave up 10 bases, with 7 bases separating them. The CDR3 coding sequence is TGTGCCAGCAGCTTGGGCAGCCTAGCTTTCTTT. Its translation: CASSLGSLAFF.

This clone was seen a handful of times. This chain uses TRBV18 with TRBJ2-7, with D possibly being TRBD1 or TRBD2 (6 bases each). V lost 6 bases and J lost 5, with 11 bases in between. Germline CDR1 and CDR2: KGHSH and LQKENI. The length of the CDR3 is 12 residues. DNA for the CDR3: TGTGCCAGCTCTCCGAGGGGGGACGAGCAGTACTTC. This codes for CASSPRGDEQYF.

The V call is TRBV5-4, the J call TRBJ2-7; maybe TRBD1 (7 bases). The CDR3 is 14 amino acids. Germline lookup yields CDR1 SGHNT and CDR2 YYREEE (reference sequence). Trimming stripped 4 bases from V and 5 bases from J, with 16 bases between. This CDR3 reads CASSARQGGNEQYF. CDR3 bases: TGTGCCAGCAGCGCCCGACAGGGAGGTAACGAGCAGTACTTC.

This clone was counted between two and nine times. The same CDR3 also results from other DNA sequences found in this sample. The chain recombines TRBV25-1 with TRBJ2-5; either TRBD1 or TRBD2 may supply D (5 bases each). The CDR3 length is 14 residues. CDR1 MGHDK and CDR2 SYGVNS come from the germline V gene. Trimming took off 1 base at V and 4 bases at J, with 10 bases between the two ends. CDR3 amino acids: CASSEWGGGETQYF. CDR3 nucleotide sequence: TGTGCCAGCAGTGAATGGGGTGGGGGAGAGACCCAGTACTTC. Looking up the rest from reference TRBV25-1 and TRBJ2-5 gives the full variable domain: EADIYQTPRYLVIGTGKKITLECSQTMGHDKMYWYQQDPGMELHLIHYSYGVNSTEKGDLSSESTVSRIRTEHFPLTLESARPSHTSQYLCASSEWGGGETQYFGPGTRLLVL.

The rearrangement joins TRBV4-1 to TRBJ2-5, with D perhaps matching TRBD1 or TRBD2 (6 bases each). Trimming shortened V by 1 base and J by 7 bases, and 16 bases separated the two germline ends. Germline values: CDR1 MGHRA, CDR2 YSYEKL. CDR3 length: 15 amino acids. The CDR3 nucleotides read TGCGCCAGCAGCCAAGGGGGGGCTATGGGAGGGACCCAGTACTTC. Translation: CASSQGGAMGGTQYF.

Details on this clone: This sample also contains other DNA sequences that code for the same CDR3. As DNA, the CDR3 is TGCGCCAGCAGCTTGGGTCTAGCGGCCTACAATGAGCAGTTCTTC. Its translation is CASSLGLAAYNEQFF. The chain recombines TRBV5-1 with TRBJ2-1; 7 nucleotides agree with TRBD2. Germline V lookup: CDR1 SGHRS, CDR2 YFSETQ. The CDR3 is made up of 15 amino acids. Trimming took 0 bases from V and 2 from J; bases not matched to a gene: 2. The entire variable domain, with the rest obtained from reference TRBV5-1 and TRBJ2-1, is as follows: KAGVTQTPRYLIKTRGQQVTLSCSPISGHRSVSWYQQTPGQGLQFLFEYFSETQRNKGNFPGRFSGRQFSNSRSEMNVSTLELGDSALYLCASSLGLAAYNEQFFGPGTRLTVL.

This chain uses TRBV7-2 with TRBJ2-5; possibly TRBD1 or TRBD2 for D (6 bases each). The V and J ends lost 3 bases and 4 bases respectively, with 15 bases between them. CDR1 and CDR2 from the germline V gene are SGHTA and FQGNSA. The CDR3 sequence is 15 residues long. As DNA, the CDR3 is TGTGCCAGCAGCTTGAGATCCGGGGGCTCAGAGACCCAGTACTTC. Translation: CASSLRSGGSETQYF.

About this clone itself: This same CDR3 is encoded by further DNA sequences in the sample. V gene TRBV30 combines with J gene TRBJ2-5; D uncertain. Germline lookup yields CDR1 GTSNPN and CDR2 SVGIG (reference sequence). V gave up 0 bases and J gave up 4 bases, with 3 bases separating them. This CDR3 comprises 11 residues. CDR3 protein: CAWSVLETQYF. The DNA of the CDR3 is TGTGCCTGGAGTGTGCTAGAGACCCAGTACTTC.

The rearrangement uses TRBV28 and TRBJ2-1, with D hard to call. Per germline, CDR1 MDHEN and CDR2 SYDVKM. Trimming left V 5 bases short and J 9 bases short, with 14 bases between. This CDR3 has 13 amino acids. CDR3 amino acids: CASSVVIRAEQFF. CDR3 DNA sequence: TGTGCCAGCAGTGTTGTGATTAGGGCTGAGCAGTTCTTC.

The chain carries TRBV9 and TRBJ1-1, with D unclear. Germline CDR1 and CDR2: SGDLS and YYNGEE. CDR3 size: 14 residues. Trimming pared 3 bases from V and 2 bases from J, leaving 11 bases between. CDR3 sequence reads: CASSADPTNTEAFF. The DNA for the CDR3 is TGTGCCAGCAGCGCCGACCCCACTAACACTGAAGCTTTCTTT.

This clone has just a few counts. The CDR3 here is CASRSGTYTGELFF. CDR3 sequence (DNA): TGTGCCAGCAGGTCCGGGACTTATACCGGGGAGCTGTTTTTT. The genes are TRBV28 and TRBJ2-2; weak D call: TRBD2 (6 bases). CDR1 is MDHEN and CDR2 is SYDVKM in the germline V gene. V lost 6 bases and J 5 bases, leaving 13 bases between the germline ends. The CDR3 is 14 amino acids.

This clone was observed a handful of times. The chain has TRBV4-3 and TRBJ2-7; D not certain. Germline lookup yields CDR1 LGHNA and CDR2 YSLEER. The CDR3 length is 14 residues. V lost 0 bases to trimming and J lost 3 bases, with 9 bases between them. As DNA, the CDR3 is TGCGCCAGCAGCCAAGAGGCGATCCACTACGAGCAGTACTTC. Translated, it gives CASSQEAIHYEQYF.

This clone was found a few times. This rearrangement joins TRBV29-1 to TRBJ2-2; possibly TRBD2 for D (6 bases). CDR1 is SQVTM and CDR2 is ANQGSEA in the germline V gene. CDR3 size: 12 residues. The germline V and J ends were trimmed by 4 bases and 4 bases, with 7 bases remaining between them. CDR3 sequence: CSVGRGTGELFF. In DNA form, the CDR3 reads TGCAGCGTTGGGAGGGGCACCGGGGAGCTGTTTTTT.

In its sample, this clone was seen a few times. The chain carries TRBV25-1 and TRBJ2-5, with 8 nucleotides matching TRBD1. Per the germline V gene, CDR1 is MGHDK and CDR2 is SYGVNS. There are 13 residues in the CDR3. V lost 5 bases to trimming and J lost 6 bases; unmatched junction nucleotides: 5. For the CDR3, the DNA is TGTGCCAGCAGTAACAGGGGGATGCAGACCCAGTACTTC. Protein product: CASSNRGMQTQYF.

The table lists this clone with a few counts. The genes are TRBV4-1 and TRBJ1-5, with a tentative D call TRBD1 (6 bases). With 4 bases removed from V and 1 base from J, the gap between germline ends came to 17 bases. The CDR3 contains 17 residues. The V gene's germline CDR1 is MGHRA and CDR2 YSYEKL. CDR3 bases: TGCGCCAGCAGCCTTCTCGGACTTACAGGGAGCAATCAGCCCCAGCATTTT. Amino acids: CASSLLGLTGSNQPQHF.

The rearrangement uses TRBV6-5 and TRBJ2-7; D ambiguous. Trimming took off 8 bases at V and 5 bases at J, with 16 bases between the two ends. There are 13 residues in the CDR3. Germline V CDR1 and CDR2: MNHEY, SVGAGI. CDR3 sequence reads: CASEARLKDEQYF. CDR3 nucleotide sequence: TGTGCCAGCGAAGCAAGGTTGAAGGACGAGCAGTACTTC.

This clone was counted a few times. This chain connects TRBV14 to TRBJ2-5; D is undetermined. V was shortened by 2 bases and J by 3 bases, with 7 bases between the two germline ends. This CDR3 comprises 13 residues. The germline V gene has CDR1 SGHDN and CDR2 FVKESK. CDR3: CASSQRSKETQYF. The CDR3 bases are TGTGCCAGCAGCCAAAGATCGAAAGAGACCCAGTACTTC.

This clone was detected only a few times. V usage is TRBV7-2 and J usage is TRBJ2-1, with a weak D call TRBD2 (5 bases). Trimming stripped 0 bases from V and 0 bases from J, with 6 bases between. Germline V CDR1 and CDR2: SGHTA, FQGNSA. The CDR3 is 15 residues long. The DNA for the CDR3 is TGTGCCAGCAGCTTAGCTAGCGCCTCCTACAATGAGCAGTTCTTC. Translated: CASSLASASYNEQFF.